The 2 T cell receptor beta chains below were found in one sample sequenced in a study of OX40 agonist ivuxolimab in advanced cancers. Profiling relied on immunoSEQ multiplex PCR, and the TCRdb table lists in-frame clones only, not all of them. The sample lists tens of thousands of clones, 80% to 95% occurring once. The sample in question was CD4+ or CD8+ T cells sorted from blood, obtained in a trial of the OX40 agonist ivuxolimab. The receptors originated from an adult with an advanced solid tumor such as melanoma, head and neck, liver or kidney cancer.

The chain combines TRBV28 with TRBJ2-5; D remains unclear. Germline CDR1 reads MDHEN; CDR2 reads SYDVKM. Trimming removed 1 base from V and 0 bases from J, with 12 bases in between. The CDR3 contains 16 residues. CDR3 residues: CASSLSPGRYQETQYF. CDR3 sequence (DNA): TGTGCCAGCAGTTTATCCCCAGGACGGTACCAAGAGACCCAGTACTTC.

The rearrangement links TRBV7-2 to TRBJ2-7, with D unresolved. Germline V gene data show CDR1 as SGHTA and CDR2 as FQGNSA. V shed 4 bases and J shed 7 bases, with 14 bases lying between them. CDR3 length: 13 amino acids. CDR3 nucleotides: TGTGCCAGCAGCTCCGCCGGGCCTTGGGAGCAGTACTTC. Encoded protein: CASSSAGPWEQYF.